This TCR beta chain was found in a study of cytomegalovirus exposure and HLA in healthy donors. Trimming removed 5 bases from V and 5 bases from J, with 9 bases in between. The CDR3 loop spans 12 amino acids. Germline V gives CDR1 WSHSY, CDR2 SAAADI. Concerning this clone itself: Its target is not known.

Data came from immunoSEQ multiplex PCR; TCRdb stores just in-frame clones and leaves some out. In the table there are 45,000 to 65,000 clones, roughly 90% of which are singletons. Study-wide findings and caveats: Specific recognition of CMV antigens was confirmed in vitro for a few chains (all CMV-associated). The study listed roughly 150 cytomegalovirus-associated TCR beta chains.

Specimen: PBMCs. V and J are TRBV10-2 and TRBJ2-5; unclear D gene. The clonotype was recovered from a man aged 18 to 29 in good health and CMV-seronegative. The CDR3 protein is CASSWQWETQYF. CDR3 nucleotide sequence: TGCGCCAGCAGTTGGCAGTGGGAGACCCAGTACTTC.